Included here is one TCR beta chain sequence, with context. No antigen is known for it. The sample originates from a study of vaccination effects on CD4 cells after COVID-19. The wider study: Median timing of post-vaccine samples was 72 days after the second dose.

Sequencing used immunoSEQ multiplex PCR; TCRdb keeps in-frame clones, though not all of them. Here the sample spans roughly 40,000 clones, 55% to 80% being singletons. The V gene's germline CDR1 is ENHRY and CDR2 SYGVKD. Trimming shortened V by 2 bases and J by 4 bases, and 12 bases separated the two germline ends. The CDR3 is 16 amino acids. The study, taken as a whole, reports: Nearly all vaccine-induced clones in healthy recipients recognized only SARS-CoV-2.

Investigators separated out CD4+ T cells once less than 11 days of culture had passed. The participants, recipients of two vaccine doses, got either BNT162b2 or mRNA-1273. This receptor was identified in a human donor who received a COVID-19 vaccine. The chain combines TRBV10-3 with TRBJ2-6; tentatively, D is TRBD2 (5 bases). The sample consisted of CD4+ T cells from PBMCs cultured without peptide, taken after COVID-19 vaccination. The chain's CDR3 is CAISEPADSGANVLTF. The DNA for the CDR3 is TGTGCCATCAGTGAGCCGGCGGACTCCGGGGCCAACGTCCTGACTTTC.